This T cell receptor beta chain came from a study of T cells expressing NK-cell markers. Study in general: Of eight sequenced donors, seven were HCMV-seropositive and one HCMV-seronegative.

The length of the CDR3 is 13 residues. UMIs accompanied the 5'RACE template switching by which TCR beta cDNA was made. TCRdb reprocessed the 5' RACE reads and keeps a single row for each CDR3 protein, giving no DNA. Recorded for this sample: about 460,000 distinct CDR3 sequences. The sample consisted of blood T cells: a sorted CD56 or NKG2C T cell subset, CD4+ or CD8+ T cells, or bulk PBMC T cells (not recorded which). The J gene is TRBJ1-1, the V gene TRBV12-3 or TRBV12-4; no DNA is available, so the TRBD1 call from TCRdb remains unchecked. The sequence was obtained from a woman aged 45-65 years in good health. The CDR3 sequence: CASRLRGITEAFF.